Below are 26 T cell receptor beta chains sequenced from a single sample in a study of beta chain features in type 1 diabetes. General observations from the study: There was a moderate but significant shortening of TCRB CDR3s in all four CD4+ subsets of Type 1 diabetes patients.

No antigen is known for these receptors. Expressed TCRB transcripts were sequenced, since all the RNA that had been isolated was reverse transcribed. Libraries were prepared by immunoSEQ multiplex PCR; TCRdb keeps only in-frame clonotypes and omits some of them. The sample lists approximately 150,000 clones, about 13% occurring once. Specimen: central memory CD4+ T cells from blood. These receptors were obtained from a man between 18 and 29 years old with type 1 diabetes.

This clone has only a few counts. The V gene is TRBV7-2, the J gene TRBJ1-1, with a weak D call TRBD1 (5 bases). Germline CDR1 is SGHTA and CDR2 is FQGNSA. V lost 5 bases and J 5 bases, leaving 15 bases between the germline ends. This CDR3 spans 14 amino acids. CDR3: CASSAQIGGTEAFF. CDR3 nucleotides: TGTGCCAGCAGCGCCCAAATCGGGGGAACTGAAGCTTTCTTT. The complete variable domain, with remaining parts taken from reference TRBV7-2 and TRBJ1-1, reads GAGVSQSPSNKVTEKGKDVELRCDPISGHTALYWYRQSLGQGLEFLIYFQGNSAPDKSGLPSDRFSAERTGGSVSTLTIQRTQQEDSAVYLCASSAQIGGTEAFFGQGTRLTVV.

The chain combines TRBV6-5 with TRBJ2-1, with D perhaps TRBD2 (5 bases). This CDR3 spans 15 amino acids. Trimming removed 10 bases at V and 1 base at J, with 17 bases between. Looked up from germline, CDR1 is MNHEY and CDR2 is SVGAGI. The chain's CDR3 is CATKSTGVSYNEQFF. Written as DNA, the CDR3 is TGTGCCACCAAATCAACCGGGGTGTCCTACAATGAGCAGTTCTTC.

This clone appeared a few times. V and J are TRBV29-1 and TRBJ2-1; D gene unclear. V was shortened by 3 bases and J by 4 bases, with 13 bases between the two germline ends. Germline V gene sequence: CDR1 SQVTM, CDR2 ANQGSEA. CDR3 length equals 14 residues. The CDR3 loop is CSVEQTPGYNEQFF. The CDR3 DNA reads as TGCAGCGTTGAGCAGACTCCTGGGTACAATGAGCAGTTCTTC.

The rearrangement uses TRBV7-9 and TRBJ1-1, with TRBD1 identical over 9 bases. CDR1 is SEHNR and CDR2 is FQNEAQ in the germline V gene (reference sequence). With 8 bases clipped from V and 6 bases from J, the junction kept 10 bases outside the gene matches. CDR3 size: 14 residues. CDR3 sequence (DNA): TGTGCCAGCCGTGGACAGGGGAACTCCCCTGAAGCTTTCTTT. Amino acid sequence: CASRGQGNSPEAFF.

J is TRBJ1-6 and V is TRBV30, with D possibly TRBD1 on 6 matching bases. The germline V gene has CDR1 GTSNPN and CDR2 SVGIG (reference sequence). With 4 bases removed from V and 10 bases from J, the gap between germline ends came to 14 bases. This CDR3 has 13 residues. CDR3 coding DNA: TGTGCCTGGAAACACAGGGTTGGATCACCCCTCCACTTT. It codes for CAWKHRVGSPLHF.

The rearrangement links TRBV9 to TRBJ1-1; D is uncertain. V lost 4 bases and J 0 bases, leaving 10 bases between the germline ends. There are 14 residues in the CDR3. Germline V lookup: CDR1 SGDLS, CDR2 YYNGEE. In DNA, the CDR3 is TGTGCCAGCAGCCTATCCTGGGTGAACACTGAAGCTTTCTTT. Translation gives CASSLSWVNTEAFF.

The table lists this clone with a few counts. The CDR3 here is CASSPTLTNEKLFF. The DNA of the CDR3 is TGTGCCAGCAGTCCGACCTTAACTAATGAAAAACTGTTTTTT. This chain uses TRBV6-5 with TRBJ1-4, with D uncertain. Per the germline V gene, CDR1 is MNHEY and CDR2 is SVGAGI. Trimming took off 5 bases at V and 1 base at J, with 8 bases between the two ends. The CDR3 consists of 14 residues.

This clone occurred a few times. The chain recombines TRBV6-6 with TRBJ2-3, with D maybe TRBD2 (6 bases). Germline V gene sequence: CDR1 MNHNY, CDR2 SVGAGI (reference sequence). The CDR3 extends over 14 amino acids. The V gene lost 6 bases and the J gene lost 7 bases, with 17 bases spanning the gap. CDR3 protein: CASRVGAGMNTQYF. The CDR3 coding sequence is TGTGCCAGCAGAGTAGGGGCGGGGATGAATACGCAGTATTTT.

The CDR3 region is CASSLVVSGANVLTF. Here the CDR3 DNA reads TGTGCCAGCAGCTTAGTTGTCTCTGGGGCCAACGTCCTGACTTTC. The V gene is TRBV7-2, the J gene TRBJ2-6; D remains ambiguous. Trimming took 1 base from V and 0 from J, leaving 4 bases between them. Germline V gene lookup returns CDR1 SGHTA and CDR2 FQGNSA. CDR3 size: 15 residues.

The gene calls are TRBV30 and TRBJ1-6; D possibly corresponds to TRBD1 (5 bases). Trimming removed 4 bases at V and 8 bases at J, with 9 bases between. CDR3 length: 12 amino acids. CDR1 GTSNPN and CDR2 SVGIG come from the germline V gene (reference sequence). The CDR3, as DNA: TGTGCCTGGATCCGGGGCGATTCACCCCTCCACTTT. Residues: CAWIRGDSPLHF.

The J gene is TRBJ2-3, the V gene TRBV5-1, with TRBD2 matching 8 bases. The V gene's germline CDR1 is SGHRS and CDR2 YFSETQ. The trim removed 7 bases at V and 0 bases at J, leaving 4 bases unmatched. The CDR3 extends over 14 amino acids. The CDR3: CASQVAGSTDTQYF. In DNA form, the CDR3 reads TGCGCCAGCCAGGTAGCGGGGAGCACAGATACGCAGTATTTT.

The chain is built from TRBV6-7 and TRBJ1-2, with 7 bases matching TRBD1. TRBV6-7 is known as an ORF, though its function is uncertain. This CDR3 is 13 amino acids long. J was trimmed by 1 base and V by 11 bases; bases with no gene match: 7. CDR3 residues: CAGGQDHNYGYTF. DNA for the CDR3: TGTGCCGGCGGACAGGATCATAACTATGGCTACACCTTC.

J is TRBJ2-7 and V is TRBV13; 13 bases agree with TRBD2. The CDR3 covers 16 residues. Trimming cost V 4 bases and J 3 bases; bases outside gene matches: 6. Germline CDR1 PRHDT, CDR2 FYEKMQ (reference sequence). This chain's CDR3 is CASSSAGLAGYYEQYF. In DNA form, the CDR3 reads TGTGCCAGCAGCTCGGCGGGACTAGCGGGGTACTACGAGCAGTACTTC. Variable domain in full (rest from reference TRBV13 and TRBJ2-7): AAGVIQSPRHLIKEKRETATLKCYPIPRHDTVYWYQQGPGQDPQFLISFYEKMQSDKGSIPDRFSAQQFSDYHSELNMSSLELGDSALYFCASSSAGLAGYYEQYFGPGTRLTVT.

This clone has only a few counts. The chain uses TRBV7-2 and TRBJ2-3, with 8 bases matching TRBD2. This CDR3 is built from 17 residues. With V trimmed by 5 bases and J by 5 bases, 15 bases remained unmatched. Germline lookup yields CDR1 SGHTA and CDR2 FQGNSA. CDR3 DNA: TGTGCCAGCAGCCCACGCCCCCGCGGGGGGTGGCAAGATACGCAGTATTTT. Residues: CASSPRPRGGWQDTQYF.

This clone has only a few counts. The chain's CDR3 is CASSYPGQKETQYF. DNA for the CDR3: TGTGCCAGCAGTTACCCGGGACAAAAAGAGACCCAGTACTTC. V gene TRBV6-6 combines with J gene TRBJ2-5; D possibly corresponds to TRBD1 (6 bases). The V gene lost 2 bases and the J gene lost 3 bases, with 10 bases spanning the gap. The CDR3 covers 14 residues. Germline V gives CDR1 MNHNY, CDR2 SVGAGI (reference sequence).

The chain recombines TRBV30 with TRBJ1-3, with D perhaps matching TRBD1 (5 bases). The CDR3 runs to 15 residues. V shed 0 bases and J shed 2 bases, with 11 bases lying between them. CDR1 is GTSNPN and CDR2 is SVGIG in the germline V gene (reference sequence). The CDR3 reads CAWSVPGAAGNTIYF. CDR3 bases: TGTGCCTGGAGTGTACCCGGGGCAGCTGGAAACACCATATATTTT.

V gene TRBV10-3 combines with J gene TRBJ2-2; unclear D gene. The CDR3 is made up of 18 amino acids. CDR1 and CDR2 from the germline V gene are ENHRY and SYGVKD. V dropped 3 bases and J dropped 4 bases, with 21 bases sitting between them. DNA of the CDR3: TGTGCCATCAGTGATTCGGACCCAACCCGTCTTCTCACCGGGGAGCTGTTTTTT. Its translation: CAISDSDPTRLLTGELFF.

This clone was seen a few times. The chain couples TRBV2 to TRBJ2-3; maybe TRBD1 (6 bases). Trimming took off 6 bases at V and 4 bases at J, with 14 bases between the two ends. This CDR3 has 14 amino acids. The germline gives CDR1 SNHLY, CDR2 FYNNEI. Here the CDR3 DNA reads TGTGCCAGCAGACAGGGCCGGGCCTCAGATACGCAGTATTTT. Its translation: CASRQGRASDTQYF.

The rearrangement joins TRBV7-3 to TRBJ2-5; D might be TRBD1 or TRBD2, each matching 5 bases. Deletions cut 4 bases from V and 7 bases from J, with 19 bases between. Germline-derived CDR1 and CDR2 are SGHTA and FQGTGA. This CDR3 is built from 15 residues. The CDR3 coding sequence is TGTGCCAGCAGCTCCGGTGTGGGGGTCCTGGGGACCCAGTACTTC. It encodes CASSSGVGVLGTQYF. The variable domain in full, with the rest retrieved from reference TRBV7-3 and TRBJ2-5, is GAGVSQTPSNKVTEKGKYVELRCDPISGHTALYWYRQSLGQGPEFLIYFQGTGAADDSGLPNDRFFAVRPEGSVSTLKIQRTERGDSAVYLCASSSGVGVLGTQYFGPGTRLLVL.

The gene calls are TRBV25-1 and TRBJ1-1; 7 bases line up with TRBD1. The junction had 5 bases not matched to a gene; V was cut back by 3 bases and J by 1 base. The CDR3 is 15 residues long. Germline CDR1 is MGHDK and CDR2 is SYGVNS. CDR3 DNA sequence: TGTGCCAGCAGTGACTCCGGGACAGCGAACACTGAAGCTTTCTTT. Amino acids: CASSDSGTANTEAFF.

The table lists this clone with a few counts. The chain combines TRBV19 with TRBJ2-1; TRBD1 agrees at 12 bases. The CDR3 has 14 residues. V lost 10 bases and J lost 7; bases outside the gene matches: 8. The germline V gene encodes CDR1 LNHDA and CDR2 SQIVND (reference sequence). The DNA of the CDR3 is TGTGCCACCGCGGGACAGGGGGCTCGGAATGAGCAGTTCTTC. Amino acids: CATAGQGARNEQFF.

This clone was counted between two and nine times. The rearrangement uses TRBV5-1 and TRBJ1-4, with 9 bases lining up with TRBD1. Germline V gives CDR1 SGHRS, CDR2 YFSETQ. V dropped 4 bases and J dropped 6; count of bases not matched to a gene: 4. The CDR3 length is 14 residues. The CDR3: CASSPGTGYEKLFF. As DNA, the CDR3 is TGCGCCAGCAGCCCTGGGACAGGGTATGAAAAACTGTTTTTT.

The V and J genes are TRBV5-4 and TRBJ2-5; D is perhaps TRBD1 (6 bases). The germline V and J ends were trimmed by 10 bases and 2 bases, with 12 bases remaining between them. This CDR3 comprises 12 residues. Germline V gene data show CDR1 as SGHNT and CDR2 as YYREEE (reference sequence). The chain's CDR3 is CAGGQFQETQYF. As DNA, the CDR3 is TGTGCCGGAGGACAGTTTCAAGAGACCCAGTACTTC.

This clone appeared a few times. This CDR3 reads CASSLGRLGDRARNEQFF. For the CDR3, the DNA is TGTGCCAGCAGCTTAGGGAGGTTGGGGGACAGGGCTCGCAATGAGCAGTTCTTC. The chain is built from TRBV7-6 and TRBJ2-1, with 9 bases that match TRBD1. This CDR3 has 18 residues. V lost 1 base to trimming and J lost 6 bases; unmatched junction nucleotides: 13. Germline loops: CDR1 SGHVS, CDR2 FNYEAQ.

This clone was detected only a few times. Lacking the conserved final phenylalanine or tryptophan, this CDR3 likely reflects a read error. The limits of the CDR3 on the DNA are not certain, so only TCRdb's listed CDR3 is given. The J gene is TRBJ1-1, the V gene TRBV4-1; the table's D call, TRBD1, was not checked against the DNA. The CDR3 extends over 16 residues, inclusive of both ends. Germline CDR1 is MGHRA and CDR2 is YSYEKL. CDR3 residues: CASSQSPGEQGIIGLR.

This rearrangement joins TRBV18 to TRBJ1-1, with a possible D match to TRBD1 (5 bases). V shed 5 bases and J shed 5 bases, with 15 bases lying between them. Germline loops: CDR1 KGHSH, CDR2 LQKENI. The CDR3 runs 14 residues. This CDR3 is CASSVEPRGTEAFF. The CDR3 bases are TGTGCCAGCTCAGTTGAGCCGAGGGGAACTGAAGCTTTCTTT.